The next 29 T cell receptor beta chains were all read from a single sample in a study of T cell repertoires in cytomegalovirus infection. Via MiXCR, TCRdb re-called the reads, giving one row per CDR3 protein. The table lists approximately 170,000 distinct CDR3 sequences, about 15% of them singletons, with roughly 20% in the top ten. The specimen was CD8+ T cells from PBMCs. These receptors all come from a human donor in good health (CMV status not recorded). Some clones in this sample may be carry-over from other donors' samples.

The V gene is TRBV27, the J gene TRBJ2-7; D is possibly TRBD2 (6 bases). The V gene lost 5 bases and the J gene lost 2 bases, with 13 bases spanning the gap. The CDR3 length is 14 residues. Per the germline V gene, CDR1 is MNHEY and CDR2 is SMNVEV (reference sequence). The CDR3 region is CASSPSSAAYEQYF. The CDR3 DNA follows: TGTGCCAGCAGTCCGTCTAGCGCTGCCTACGAGCAGTACTTC.

This clonotype was counted only a few times. At one of its ends the junction is not consistent with the germline gene, which may arise from a read error. CDR3 nucleotides: TGTGCCAGCAGCCCCGGCGGACAGGATGGGTACGAGCAGTATTTC. Its protein is CASSPGGQDGYEQYF. This rearrangement joins TRBV7-8 to TRBJ2-7, with 7 bases matching TRBD1. The CDR3 contains 15 residues. Germline V CDR1 and CDR2: SGHVS, FQNEAQ.

This clonotype showed up many times. The V gene is TRBV7-9, the J gene TRBJ2-7; D not certain. V was cut by 5 bases and J by 2 bases, with 4 bases left in between. This CDR3 region has 11 residues. The germline V gene encodes CDR1 SEHNR and CDR2 FQNEAQ (reference sequence). CDR3 bases: TGTGCCAGCAGCCGAACCTACGAGCAGTACTTC. It codes for CASSRTYEQYF.

This clonotype was detected a few times. The genes are TRBV28 and TRBJ2-7; TRBD1 might be the D (6 bases). V dropped 10 bases and J dropped 3 bases, with 22 bases sitting between them. CDR3 size: 15 residues. In germline, CDR1 is MDHEN, CDR2 SYDVKM. The CDR3 protein is CATSTPLTGLYEQYF. CDR3 nucleotide sequence: TGTGCCACCTCGACCCCCCTAACAGGGCTCTACGAGCAGTACTTC.

The sample holds a few counts of this clonotype. The rearrangement uses TRBV28 and TRBJ2-7; the match to TRBD1 covers 9 bases. Germline V gene lookup returns CDR1 MDHEN and CDR2 SYDVKM. CDR3 length: 17 amino acids. Trimming cost V 4 bases and J 6 bases; bases outside gene matches: 16. CDR3 bases: TGTGCCAGCAGTTCCCCCCCCGGACAGGGGAATGCCCTCGAGCAGTACTTC. Protein sequence: CASSSPPGQGNALEQYF.

The CDR3 loop reads CASSRVSYEAFF. The CDR3 nucleotides read TGTGCCAGCAGCAGGGTCTCCTATGAAGCTTTCTTT. The V and J genes are TRBV28 and TRBJ1-1, with D possibly matching TRBD1 (5 bases). The CDR3 contains 12 residues. V lost 6 bases and J lost 7, with 12 bases in between. In germline, CDR1 is MDHEN, CDR2 SYDVKM.

The genes are TRBV10-3 and TRBJ2-7; D gene ambiguous. From germline, CDR1 is ENHRY and CDR2 SYGVKD. Trimming left V 7 bases short and J 2 bases short, with 12 bases between. There are 13 residues in the CDR3. CDR3 in amino acids: CAIKSGSTYEQYF. DNA for the CDR3: TGTGCCATCAAGTCGGGCAGCACCTACGAGCAGTACTTC.

This clonotype was counted only a few times. This sequence joins TRBV20-1 and TRBJ2-1, with D tentatively TRBD1 (6 bases). V gave up 4 bases and J gave up 6 bases, with 19 bases separating them. CDR3 length equals 15 residues. Germline V gives CDR1 DFQATT, CDR2 SNEGSKA (reference sequence). CDR3 DNA sequence: TGCAGTGCTACACCCGGGACATGGAACCTCAATGAGCAGTTCTTC. The encoded protein is CSATPGTWNLNEQFF.

Only a few counts were recorded for this clonotype. J is TRBJ2-2 and V is TRBV6-6; TRBD2 aligns across 8 bases. CDR3 length: 16 residues. The trim removed 0 bases at V and 4 bases at J, leaving 4 bases unmatched. Per germline, CDR1 MNHNY and CDR2 SVGAGI (reference sequence). The CDR3 DNA is TGTGCCAGCAGTTACTCGATGAGCGGGGGCACCGGGGAGCTGTTTTTT. As protein: CASSYSMSGGTGELFF.

The rearrangement links TRBV7-8 to TRBJ2-3; 8 nucleotides align to TRBD1. With V trimmed by 7 bases and J by 1 base, 10 bases remained unmatched. CDR1 is SGHVS, CDR2 FQNEAQ, per germline. The CDR3 is made up of 16 amino acids. The CDR3 is CASNDRQGTGTDTQYF. CDR3 DNA: TGTGCCAGCAACGACCGACAGGGGACTGGCACAGATACGCAGTATTTT.

The rearrangement links TRBV15 to TRBJ2-2; 7 nucleotides line up with TRBD2. The V segment lost 0 bases and the J segment 5 bases; nucleotides outside the gene matches: 9. From germline, CDR1 is LNHNV and CDR2 YYDKDF (reference sequence). This CDR3 region has 17 residues. The CDR3 loop reads CATSRDRSGVRTGELFF. The CDR3, as DNA: TGTGCCACCAGCAGAGATAGGAGCGGGGTGAGGACCGGGGAGCTGTTTTTT.

V is TRBV28 and J is TRBJ2-5; no clear D. Germline V CDR1 and CDR2: MDHEN, SYDVKM. The CDR3 sequence is 14 residues long. Trimming took off 3 bases at V and 2 bases at J, with 10 bases between the two ends. The CDR3 DNA sequence: TGTGCCAGCAGTTTGAGACGGCCTCAAGAGACCCAGTACTTC. This gives the protein CASSLRRPQETQYF. Using reference TRBV28 and TRBJ2-5 for the parts outside the CDR3, the full variable domain is DVKVTQSSRYLVKRTGEKVFLECVQDMDHENMFWYRQDPGLGLRLIYFSYDVKMKEKGDIPEGYSVSREKKERFSLILESASTNQTSMYLCASSLRRPQETQYFGPGTRLLVL.

This clonotype came up a few times. The rearrangement links TRBV5-1 to TRBJ2-1; 8 bases match TRBD1. Germline-derived CDR1 and CDR2 are SGHRS and YFSETQ. J was trimmed by 5 bases and V by 0 bases; bases with no gene match: 7. The CDR3 length is 16 residues. DNA of the CDR3: TGCGCCAGCAGCTTGGCCCACGGACAGGGAAACAATGAGCAGTTCTTC. Translating gives CASSLAHGQGNNEQFF.

This clonotype was counted a few times. The rearrangement uses TRBV7-9 and TRBJ1-1; 8 nucleotides match TRBD1. Germline CDR1 and CDR2: SEHNR and FQNEAQ (reference sequence). This CDR3 spans 14 amino acids. Trimming removed 5 bases from V and 6 bases from J; junction bases left unmatched: 8. This CDR3 reads CASSPRQGYPEAFF. CDR3 bases: TGTGCCAGCAGCCCTCGACAGGGGTATCCTGAAGCTTTCTTT.

CDR3 nucleotide sequence: TGTGCCAGCAGCCAGTACAGGGGAGGCACAGATACGCAGTATTTT. It is translated as CASSQYRGGTDTQYF. The chain recombines TRBV6-2 or TRBV6-3 with TRBJ2-3, with 7 bases lining up with TRBD1. Germline CDR1 reads MNHEY; CDR2 reads SVGEGT. V lost 6 bases to trimming and J lost 1 base; unmatched junction nucleotides: 7. The CDR3 is made up of 15 amino acids.

As to this clonotype: A junction boundary mismatches the germline segment, possibly from a read error. V and J are TRBV4-1 and TRBJ1-2; D possibly corresponds to TRBD1 (5 bases). The length of the CDR3 is 15 residues. Germline values: CDR1 MGHRA, CDR2 YSYEKL. The CDR3 is CASSQLGRDLHGYTF. The CDR3 coding sequence is TGTGCCAGCAGCCAACTAGGGCGGGACTTACATGGCTACACCTTC.

This clonotype has at least ten counts. The rearrangement links TRBV7-8 to TRBJ2-5, with 11 bases identical to TRBD2. V lost 3 bases to trimming and J lost 1 base; unmatched junction nucleotides: 7. The CDR3 is 17 amino acids. The germline CDR1 and CDR2 sequences are SGHVS and FQNEAQ. CDR3 sequence (DNA): TGTGCCAGCAGCTTGAGGAGACTAGCGGGGACCCAAGAGACCCAGTACTTC. Its protein product is CASSLRRLAGTQETQYF. The full variable domain, in which reference TRBV7-8 and TRBJ2-5 provide the parts outside the CDR3, is GAGVSQSPRYKVAKRGQDVALRCDPISGHVSLFWYQQALGQGPEFLTYFQNEAQLDKSGLPSDRFFAERPEGSVSTLKIQRTQQEDSAVYLCASSLRRLAGTQETQYFGPGTRLLVL.

V gene TRBV28 combines with J gene TRBJ1-2; perhaps TRBD1 as D (5 bases). CDR3 length: 16 residues. In germline, CDR1 is MDHEN, CDR2 SYDVKM. V shed 2 bases and J shed 1 base, with 14 bases lying between them. The chain's CDR3 is CASSLLQQEVNYGYTF. The CDR3 nucleotides read TGTGCCAGCAGTTTACTCCAACAGGAGGTTAACTATGGCTACACCTTC.

This clonotype was observed at least ten times. DNA for the CDR3: TGTGCCAGCAGTTACTCCTCTTTCTACGAGCAGTACTTC. As protein: CASSYSSFYEQYF. This sequence joins TRBV6-5 and TRBJ2-7; unclear D gene. Trimming removed 0 bases at V and 3 bases at J, with 6 bases between. The CDR3 has 13 residues. CDR1 is MNHEY, CDR2 SVGAGI, per germline.

The gene calls are TRBV19 and TRBJ2-7; TRBD2 is a possible D gene (6 bases). Germline CDR1 and CDR2: LNHDA and SQIVND (reference sequence). Trimming removed 6 bases from V and 4 bases from J, with 10 bases in between. The CDR3 runs 12 residues. The CDR3 protein is CASRGGKYEQYF. DNA for the CDR3: TGTGCCAGTAGAGGAGGGAAGTACGAGCAGTACTTC.

This clonotype was seen a handful of times. The V gene is TRBV28, the J gene TRBJ2-5; D gene ambiguous. V lost 3 bases, J lost 5 bases, and 13 bases lay in between. This CDR3 is built from 14 residues. Germline V gives CDR1 MDHEN, CDR2 SYDVKM. Here the CDR3 DNA reads TGTGCCAGCAGTTTGGGCCGTGTGGCCGAGACCCAGTACTTC. This codes for CASSLGRVAETQYF.

This clonotype has only a few counts. This rearrangement joins TRBV4-2 to TRBJ2-1; no definite D call. V gave up 1 base and J gave up 7 bases, with 14 bases separating them. CDR1 and CDR2 (germline): LGHNA, YNFKEQ. This CDR3 is built from 15 residues. The CDR3 here is CASSQVSVVGNEQFF. CDR3 coding DNA: TGTGCCAGCAGCCAAGTATCAGTGGTTGGGAATGAGCAGTTCTTC.

This clonotype was detected a few times. This chain connects TRBV28 to TRBJ2-3; 7 bases agree with TRBD1. This CDR3 has 16 amino acids. Germline loops: CDR1 MDHEN, CDR2 SYDVKM. J lost 3 bases, V lost 3 bases, and 9 bases had no gene match. CDR3 in amino acids: CASSFPGQEETDTQYF. CDR3 in DNA: TGTGCCAGCAGTTTCCCCGGACAGGAGGAGACAGATACGCAGTATTTT.

The chain joins TRBV7-6 to TRBJ2-5; D not certain. The CDR3 extends over 13 amino acids. V was cut by 5 bases and J by 3 bases, with 10 bases left in between. The germline CDR1 and CDR2 sequences are SGHVS and FNYEAQ. The chain's CDR3 is CASSGWTEETQYF. The CDR3 DNA sequence: TGTGCCAGCAGCGGGTGGACGGAAGAGACCCAGTACTTC.

The V gene is TRBV7-6, the J gene TRBJ1-1, with 7 nucleotides matching TRBD1. V shed 1 base, J shed 1 base, and the junction held 3 bases outside the gene matches. Germline V gives CDR1 SGHVS, CDR2 FNYEAQ. The CDR3 is 15 amino acids. CDR3 loop: CASSLGDRQNTEAFF. The CDR3 nucleotides are TGTGCCAGCAGCTTAGGGGACAGACAGAACACTGAAGCTTTCTTT.

This clonotype has more than one count but fewer than ten. The chain employs TRBV7-8 and TRBJ2-1; D perhaps matches TRBD1 (6 bases). Germline CDR1 and CDR2: SGHVS and FQNEAQ. CDR3 length equals 13 residues. Trimming shortened V by 1 base and J by 8 bases, and 9 bases separated the two germline ends. The CDR3, as DNA: TGTGCCAGCAGCTTAGAACCAGGGGATGAGCAGTTCTTC. It is translated as CASSLEPGDEQFF.

V is TRBV28 and J is TRBJ2-1, with 13 nucleotides matching TRBD2. After removal of 6 bases from V and 9 bases from J, the junction contained 2 bases not matched to a gene. CDR3 length: 13 amino acids. Germline loops: CDR1 MDHEN, CDR2 SYDVKM. DNA of the CDR3: TGTGCCAGCAGACTAGCGGGAGGGATTGAGCAGTTCTTC. This encodes CASRLAGGIEQFF. The complete variable domain, with remaining parts taken from reference TRBV28 and TRBJ2-1, reads DVKVTQSSRYLVKRTGEKVFLECVQDMDHENMFWYRQDPGLGLRLIYFSYDVKMKEKGDIPEGYSVSREKKERFSLILESASTNQTSMYLCASRLAGGIEQFFGPGTRLTVL.

This clonotype was seen only a few times. This chain uses TRBV6-2 or TRBV6-3 with TRBJ2-7; no definite D call. V dropped 8 bases and J dropped 2 bases, with 16 bases sitting between them. Looked up from germline, CDR1 is MNHEY and CDR2 is SVGEGT. The length of the CDR3 is 14 residues. As DNA, the CDR3 is TGTGCCAGCCTCCATTGGGCGGAACCCTACGAGCAGTACTTC. Protein product: CASLHWAEPYEQYF.

This clonotype ranks as medium-sized. The gene calls are TRBV7-8 and TRBJ2-3; no firm D call. The CDR3 consists of 14 residues. CDR1 is SGHVS, CDR2 FQNEAQ, per germline. Trimming left V 5 bases short and J 2 bases short, with 11 bases between. The CDR3 DNA follows: TGTGCCAGCAGCCTTGGCAGGAACACAGATACGCAGTATTTT. Translation: CASSLGRNTDTQYF.